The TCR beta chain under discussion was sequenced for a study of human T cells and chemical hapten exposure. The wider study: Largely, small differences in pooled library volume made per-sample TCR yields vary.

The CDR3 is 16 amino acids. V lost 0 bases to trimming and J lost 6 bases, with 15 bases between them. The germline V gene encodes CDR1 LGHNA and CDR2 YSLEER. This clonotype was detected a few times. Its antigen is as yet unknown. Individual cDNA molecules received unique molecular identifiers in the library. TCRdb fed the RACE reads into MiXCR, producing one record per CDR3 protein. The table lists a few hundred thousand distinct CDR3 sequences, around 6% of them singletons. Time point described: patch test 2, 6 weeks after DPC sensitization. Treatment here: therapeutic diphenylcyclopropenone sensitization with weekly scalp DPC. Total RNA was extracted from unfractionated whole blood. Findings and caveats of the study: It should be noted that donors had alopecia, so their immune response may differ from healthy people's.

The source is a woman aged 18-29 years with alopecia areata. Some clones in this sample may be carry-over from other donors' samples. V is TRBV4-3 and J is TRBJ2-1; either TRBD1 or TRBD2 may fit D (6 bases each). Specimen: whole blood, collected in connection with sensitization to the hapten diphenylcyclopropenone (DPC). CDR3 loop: CASSQDSGGAGNEQFF. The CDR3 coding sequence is TGCGCCAGCAGCCAAGATTCCGGGGGCGCGGGCAATGAGCAGTTCTTC.